What follows are 29 T cell receptor beta chains derived from one specimen sequenced in a study of T cells in Graves' hyperthyroidism and ophthalmopathy. Researchers took RNA transcripts and amplified the TCR beta CDR3 regions from them. First-round RT-PCR with HTBI primers amplified the TCR CDR3 region. TCRdb re-called the multiplex PCR reads with MiXCR, one entry per CDR3 protein. Of approximately 490,000 distinct CDR3 sequences in the sample, approximately 23% were seen once. The sample consisted of blood. The source is a woman in her 70s with Graves' ophthalmopathy.

This rearrangement joins TRBV24-1 to TRBJ1-2; maybe TRBD1 (5 bases). Germline lookup yields CDR1 KGHDR and CDR2 SFDVKD. The CDR3 consists of 17 residues. Deletions cut 9 bases from V and 6 bases from J, with 28 bases between. This CDR3 is CATDGELEGCYPNGYTF. DNA for the CDR3: TGTGCCACCGATGGCGAGCTTGAGGGGTGCTATCCCAATGGCTACACCTTC.

This clonotype was observed a few times. V is TRBV7-2 and J is TRBJ1-5; D is undetermined. Germline V gene sequence: CDR1 SGHTA, CDR2 FQGNSA. Trimming left V 5 bases short and J 5 bases short, with 13 bases between. The CDR3 sequence is 14 residues long. In nucleotides, the CDR3 is TGTGCCAGCAGCCGTAGTGGGGTTTATCAGCCCCAGCATTTT. Translation gives CASSRSGVYQPQHF.

The CDR3: CASSEEGTSGHTSTDTQYF. The CDR3 bases are TGTGCCAGCAGTGAAGAGGGAACTAGCGGCCATACTAGCACAGATACGCAGTATTTT. This rearrangement joins TRBV6-1 to TRBJ2-3; 8 positions match TRBD2. Germline lookup yields CDR1 MNHNS and CDR2 SASEGT. This CDR3 comprises 19 residues. V lost 1 base, J lost 0 bases, and 12 bases stayed unmatched.

V and J are TRBV11-2 and TRBJ2-7; the D gene is possibly TRBD1 (5 bases). Germline V CDR1 and CDR2: SGHAT, FQNNGV. This CDR3 has 15 residues. V was pared by 1 base and J by 2 bases, with 12 bases between. CDR3 bases: TGTGCCAGCAGCTTAGCTTCCGACAGAACCTACGAGCAGTACTTC. Its translation is CASSLASDRTYEQYF.

The rearrangement uses TRBV29-1 and TRBJ1-2; D may be TRBD1 (5 bases). Per the germline V gene, CDR1 is SQVTM and CDR2 is ANQGSEA. The CDR3 spans 13 residues. The CDR3 protein is CNAPRRGNYGYTF. CDR3 nucleotide sequence: TGCAACGCCCCCCGTAGGGGTAACTATGGCTACACCTTC.

This clonotype has a handful of counts. The DNA for the CDR3 is TGTGCCAGCAGCGACAGGGTCGGAAATAATTCACCCCTCCACTTT. Its protein is CASSDRVGNNSPLHF. The chain employs TRBV7-2 and TRBJ1-6, with 7 bases lining up with TRBD1. Germline CDR1 and CDR2: SGHTA and FQGNSA. J lost 5 bases, V lost 5 bases, and 6 bases had no gene match. CDR3 size: 15 residues.

The chain is built from TRBV7-8 and TRBJ1-5; D gene uncertain. V was shortened by 6 bases and J by 4 bases, with 31 bases between the two germline ends. The length of the CDR3 is 20 residues. Germline loops: CDR1 SGHVS, CDR2 FQNEAQ. CDR3 region: CASRAFSVSFFLLLNQPQHF. The CDR3 nucleotides read TGTGCCAGCAGAGCTTTTTCGGTTAGCTTCTTCCTTTTGCTGAATCAGCCCCAGCATTTT.

The chain links TRBV15 to TRBJ1-1, with D hard to call. The CDR3 spans 14 residues. Germline CDR1 is LNHNV and CDR2 is YYDKDF (reference sequence). With 1 base removed from V and 11 bases from J, the gap between germline ends came to 17 bases. The CDR3 nucleotides are TGTGCCACCAGCAGAGTCGCGGGCGTGGGTTGGGCTTTCTTT. Translation: CATSRVAGVGWAFF.

This clonotype was recorded many times. The chain couples TRBV7-9 to TRBJ2-5; 11 bases line up with TRBD1. The CDR3 is made up of 17 amino acids. The trim removed 1 base at V and 2 bases at J, leaving 6 bases unmatched. The V gene's germline CDR1 is SEHNR and CDR2 FQNEAQ (reference sequence). CDR3 sequence: CASSLGPGQGAQETQYF. The CDR3 DNA reads TGTGCCAGCAGCTTAGGCCCAGGACAGGGGGCTCAAGAGACCCAGTACTTC.

The table lists this clonotype with a few counts. The chain combines TRBV5-6 with TRBJ2-1; tentatively, D is TRBD2 (6 bases). Trimming removed 4 bases from V and 12 bases from J, with 11 bases in between. The CDR3 runs 11 residues. The germline gives CDR1 SGHDT, CDR2 YYEEEE. Here the CDR3 DNA reads TGTGCCAGCAGCCCGGGGGTCGGGCAGTTCTTC. Translated, it gives CASSPGVGQFF.

The table lists this clonotype with many counts. The V call is TRBV20-1, the J call TRBJ2-2; D gene unclear. Per germline, CDR1 DFQATT and CDR2 SNEGSKA (reference sequence). V was pared by 5 bases and J by 6 bases, with 16 bases between. This CDR3 contains 14 residues. In nucleotides, the CDR3 is TGCAGTGCTCCGGGTAGTTTTGTGGCCGGGGAGCTGTTTTTT. As protein: CSAPGSFVAGELFF.

To note about this clonotype: This may come from a read error, since a much larger clone is one base off. The chain is built from TRBV11-2 and TRBJ2-3; D call uncertain. The CDR3 is made up of 14 amino acids. From germline, CDR1 is SGHAT and CDR2 FQNNGV. The V end lost 2 bases, the J end lost 3 bases, and 9 bases lay between the germline ends. The CDR3 loop is CASSLIDGTDTQYF. The CDR3 DNA follows: TGTGCCAGCAGCTTAATAGATGGGACAGATACGCAGTATTTT.

Many counts were recorded for this clonotype. This chain uses TRBV29-1 with TRBJ2-1; TRBD1 might be the D (5 bases). Germline V CDR1 and CDR2: SQVTM, ANQGSEA. The ends were cut back, 7 bases at V and 1 base at J, with 11 bases in the middle. The length of the CDR3 is 13 residues. The CDR3 sequence: CSARGRSYNEQFF. In DNA form, the CDR3 reads TGCAGCGCAAGGGGCCGGTCCTACAATGAGCAGTTCTTC.

The chain carries TRBV12-5 and TRBJ2-3; D not resolved. The germline V gene encodes CDR1 LGHNT and CDR2 FRNRAP. V was pared by 2 bases and J by 5 bases, with 8 bases between. CDR3 length: 13 residues. The CDR3 region is CASGLTYRDTQYF. The CDR3 DNA sequence: TGTGCTAGTGGTTTGACCTACCGAGATACGCAGTATTTT. The whole variable domain, remainder taken from reference TRBV12-5 and TRBJ2-3, is DARVTQTPRHKVTEMGQEVTMRCQPILGHNTVFWYRQTMMQGLELLAYFRNRAPLDDSGMPKDRFSAEMPDATLATLKIQPSEPRDSAVYFCASGLTYRDTQYFGPGTRLTVL.

The rearrangement uses TRBV19 and TRBJ2-7, with D tentatively TRBD2 (6 bases). Germline lookup yields CDR1 LNHDA and CDR2 SQIVND (reference sequence). This CDR3 spans 14 amino acids. V lost 3 bases, J lost 7 bases, and 16 bases lay in between. This chain's CDR3 is CASSIGMGLGEQYF. The CDR3, as DNA: TGTGCCAGTAGTATCGGAATGGGACTGGGAGAGCAGTACTTC. Filled out from reference TRBV19 and TRBJ2-7, the complete variable domain reads DGGITQSPKYLFRKEGQNVTLSCEQNLNHDAMYWYRQDPGQGLRLIYYSQIVNDFQKGDIAEGYSVSREKKESFPLTVTSAQKNPTAFYLCASSIGMGLGEQYFGPGTRLTVT.

This clonotype was seen a few times. This chain links TRBV6-1 with TRBJ2-5, with 8 bases fitting TRBD1. The junction had 3 bases not matched to a gene; V was cut back by 8 bases and J by 4 bases. There are 12 residues in the CDR3. Germline V gene data show CDR1 as MNHNS and CDR2 as SASEGT. The CDR3 protein is CASWTGSETQYF. DNA for the CDR3: TGTGCCAGCTGGACAGGGTCAGAGACCCAGTACTTC.

In its sample, this clonotype was seen many times. This chain uses TRBV11-1 with TRBJ2-1; D possibly matches TRBD1 or TRBD2 (5 bases each). The CDR3 sequence is 16 residues long. The germline V gene encodes CDR1 SGHAT and CDR2 FQDESV (reference sequence). V was cut by 2 bases and J by 0 bases, with 11 bases left in between. The CDR3 sequence: CASSLWGDSSYNEQFF. CDR3 nucleotides: TGTGCCAGCAGCTTATGGGGAGACAGCTCCTACAATGAGCAGTTCTTC.

This clonotype occurred a few times. The CDR3 protein is CASSFVSASTDTQYF. The CDR3 DNA reads as TGTGCCAGCAGTTTTGTGAGCGCTAGCACAGATACGCAGTATTTT. The genes are TRBV27 and TRBJ2-3; no clear D gene. V was cut by 3 bases and J by 0 bases, with 10 bases left in between. The CDR3 contains 15 residues. Germline CDR1 reads MNHEY; CDR2 reads SMNVEV (reference sequence).

This CDR3 reads CSVALAGGSSYEQYF. The CDR3 region has the DNA TGCAGCGTTGCACTAGCGGGAGGGAGCTCCTACGAGCAGTACTTC. This chain joins TRBV29-1 and TRBJ2-7; TRBD2 agrees at 13 bases. J was trimmed by 0 bases and V by 4 bases; bases with no gene match: 3. The germline CDR1 and CDR2 sequences are SQVTM and ANQGSEA. The CDR3 consists of 15 residues.

The chain is built from TRBV12-5 and TRBJ2-2; D is ambiguous. CDR1 and CDR2 (germline): LGHNT, FRNRAP. Trimming took 0 bases from V and 1 from J, leaving 3 bases between them. This CDR3 is 14 amino acids long. DNA of the CDR3: TGTGCTAGTGGTTTGGTAAGGAACACCGGGGAGCTGTTTTTT. It encodes CASGLVRNTGELFF.

V and J are TRBV28 and TRBJ2-7, with 7 nucleotides matching TRBD2. There are 13 residues in the CDR3. Per the germline V gene, CDR1 is MDHEN and CDR2 is SYDVKM. The junction had 4 bases not matched to a gene; V was cut back by 4 bases and J by 4 bases. CDR3: CASSYRGEYEQYF. The CDR3 DNA reads as TGTGCCAGCAGTTATCGGGGGGAATACGAGCAGTACTTC.

V and J are TRBV5-1 and TRBJ2-4; no clear D. Germline V CDR1 and CDR2: SGHRS, YFSETQ. The CDR3 sequence is 10 residues long. V gave up 5 bases and J gave up 8 bases, with 5 bases separating them. Here the CDR3 reads CASSVDIQYF. The CDR3 nucleotides are TGCGCCAGCAGTGTAGACATTCAGTACTTC.

This clonotype occurred many times. The chain uses TRBV6-1 and TRBJ2-3; 7 bases agree with TRBD2. Germline V gene data show CDR1 as MNHNS and CDR2 as SASEGT. This CDR3 is 15 amino acids long. V shed 2 bases and J 2 bases; nucleotides not matched to a gene: 4. Written as DNA, the CDR3 is TGTGCCAGCAGTGAACCGGGAGGAGTCACAGATACGCAGTATTTT. Translating it yields CASSEPGGVTDTQYF.

This clonotype was seen more than once but under ten times. The chain recombines TRBV5-1 with TRBJ1-1; the D gene is possibly TRBD1 (5 bases). V shed 0 bases and J shed 0 bases, with 9 bases lying between them. CDR1 and CDR2 (germline): SGHRS, YFSETQ. CDR3 length: 15 amino acids. Written as DNA, the CDR3 is TGCGCCAGCAGCTTGGAGGGGAGAATGAACACTGAAGCTTTCTTT. It encodes CASSLEGRMNTEAFF.

V and J are TRBV5-1 and TRBJ2-7, with a weak D call TRBD2 (6 bases). Germline V lookup: CDR1 SGHRS, CDR2 YFSETQ. Trimming shortened V by 4 bases and J by 2 bases, and 13 bases separated the two germline ends. CDR3 size: 14 residues. Here the CDR3 reads CASSPPGAPYEQYF. The CDR3 DNA reads as TGCGCCAGCAGCCCCCCGGGAGCTCCCTACGAGCAGTACTTC.

The chain recombines TRBV20-1 with TRBJ2-5; tentatively, D is TRBD2 (6 bases). V was trimmed by 3 bases and J by 4 bases, leaving 6 bases between them. The CDR3 is 11 residues long. The germline V gene has CDR1 DFQATT and CDR2 SNEGSKA (reference sequence). The CDR3 DNA reads as TGCAGTGCTAGGGAGGGAGAGACCCAGTACTTC. Protein sequence: CSAREGETQYF.

This clonotype was recorded many times. The rearrangement uses TRBV6-1 and TRBJ2-7; 7 bases map to TRBD1. The germline gives CDR1 MNHNS, CDR2 SASEGT. The V gene end was trimmed by 3 bases and the J gene end by 3 bases; junction bases not matched to a gene: 5. The CDR3 runs 14 residues. CDR3 DNA: TGTGCCAGCAGTGAGACGGGACAGATCTACGAGCAGTACTTC. It encodes CASSETGQIYEQYF.

This clonotype was observed at least ten times. The V call is TRBV11-2, the J call TRBJ2-3; 7 nucleotides match TRBD2. Germline V gene sequence: CDR1 SGHAT, CDR2 FQNNGV. The CDR3 spans 15 residues. Trimming removed 6 bases from V and 6 bases from J; junction bases left unmatched: 12. In nucleotides, the CDR3 is TGTGCCAGCAGATCCCCCCTAGCGGCAGCGGATACGCAGTATTTT. Translated, it gives CASRSPLAAADTQYF.

This chain links TRBV3-1 with TRBJ2-2, with TRBD2 matching over 7 bases. The CDR3 consists of 16 residues. With V trimmed by 4 bases and J by 1 base, 6 bases remained unmatched. CDR1 is LGHDT and CDR2 is YNNKEL in the germline V gene (reference sequence). The chain's CDR3 is CASSRRASGNTGELFF. The CDR3 nucleotides read TGTGCCAGCAGCCGCCGGGCTAGCGGGAACACCGGGGAGCTGTTTTTT.